The present TCR beta chain was sequenced within a study of CD8 T cells in ankylosing spondylitis. The study, taken as a whole, reports: Disease-linked clones reportedly concentrated significantly in matched ankylosing spondylitis synovial fluid. The authors found the disease-linked clones to be CD8+ and relatively rare in peripheral blood. Made up of under ten highly homologous variants, a TCR beta motif appeared characteristic of ankylosing spondylitis blood.

Trimming took 2 bases from V and 1 from J, leaving 8 bases between them. CDR3 length: 14 residues. CDR1 and CDR2 (germline): MGHRA, YSYEKL. Quantitative molecular-barcoded 5'-RACE generated the TCR beta libraries. MiXCR was run by TCRdb on the 5' RACE reads, yielding one entry per CDR3 protein. The sample gives around 250,000 distinct CDR3 sequences, approximately 30% of which show up once; approximately 4.6% is in the top ten. There are a few counts of this clonotype. The antigen is unknown. Sequences were obtained from blood, either unsorted or a sorted T cell fraction (not recorded which). This rearrangement joins TRBV4-1 to TRBJ1-1; tentative D call: TRBD1 (5 bases). The sequence derives from a male donor with ankylosing spondylitis or in good health (not recorded which). For the CDR3, the DNA is TGCGCCAGCAGCCAATATACAGGGAACACTGAAGCTTTCTTT. Translated, it gives CASSQYTGNTEAFF.